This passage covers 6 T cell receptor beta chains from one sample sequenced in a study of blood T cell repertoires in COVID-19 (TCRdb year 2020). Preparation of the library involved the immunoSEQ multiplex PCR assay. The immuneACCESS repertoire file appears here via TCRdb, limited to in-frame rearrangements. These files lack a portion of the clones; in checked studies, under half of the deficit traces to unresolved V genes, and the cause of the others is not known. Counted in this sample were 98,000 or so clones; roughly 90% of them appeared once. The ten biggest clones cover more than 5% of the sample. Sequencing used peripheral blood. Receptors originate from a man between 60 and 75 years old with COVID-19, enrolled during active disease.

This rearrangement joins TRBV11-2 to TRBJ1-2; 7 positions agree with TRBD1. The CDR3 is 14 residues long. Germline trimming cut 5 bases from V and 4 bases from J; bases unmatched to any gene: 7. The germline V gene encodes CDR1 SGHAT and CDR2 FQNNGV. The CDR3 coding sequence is TGTGCCAGCAGCCAACTTCGGGACAGCTATGGCTACACCTTC. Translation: CASSQLRDSYGYTF.

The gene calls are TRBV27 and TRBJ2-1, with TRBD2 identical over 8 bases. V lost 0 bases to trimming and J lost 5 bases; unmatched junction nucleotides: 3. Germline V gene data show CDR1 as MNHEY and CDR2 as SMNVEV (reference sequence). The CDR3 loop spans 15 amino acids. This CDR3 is CASSLSGLGNNEQFF. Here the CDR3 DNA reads TGTGCCAGCAGTTTATCGGGACTAGGGAACAATGAGCAGTTCTTC.

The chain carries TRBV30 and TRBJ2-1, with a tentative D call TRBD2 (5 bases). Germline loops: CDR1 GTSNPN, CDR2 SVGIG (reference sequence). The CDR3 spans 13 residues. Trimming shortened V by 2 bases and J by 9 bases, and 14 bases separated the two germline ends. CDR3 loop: CAWSKLVGSEQFF. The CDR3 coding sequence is TGTGCCTGGAGTAAACTAGTCGGGTCTGAGCAGTTCTTC. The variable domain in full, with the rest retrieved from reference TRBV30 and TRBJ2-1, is SQTIHQWPATLVQPVGSPLSLECTVEGTSNPNLYWYRQAAGRGLQLLFYSVGIGQISSEVPQNLSASRPQDRQFILSSKKLLLSDSGFYLCAWSKLVGSEQFFGPGTRLTVL.

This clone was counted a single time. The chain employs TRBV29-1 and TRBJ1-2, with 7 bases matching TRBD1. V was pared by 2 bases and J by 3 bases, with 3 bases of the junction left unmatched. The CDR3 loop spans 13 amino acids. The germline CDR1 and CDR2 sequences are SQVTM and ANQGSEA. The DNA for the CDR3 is TGCAGCGTTGAACCCGGGACAGACTATGGCTACACCTTC. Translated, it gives CSVEPGTDYGYTF.

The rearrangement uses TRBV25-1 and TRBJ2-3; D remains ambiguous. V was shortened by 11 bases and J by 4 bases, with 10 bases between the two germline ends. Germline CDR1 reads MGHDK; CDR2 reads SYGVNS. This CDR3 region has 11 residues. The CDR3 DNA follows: TGTGCCTGCACGGGTGCAGATACGCAGTATTTT. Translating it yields CACTGADTQYF.

CDR3 loop: CASSYTGGGKTGELFF. CDR3 sequence (DNA): TGCGCCAGCAGTTATACAGGGGGCGGGAAAACCGGGGAGCTGTTTTTT. The chain links TRBV5-1 to TRBJ2-2; 9 bases align to TRBD1. Looked up from germline, CDR1 is SGHRS and CDR2 is YFSETQ. The CDR3 contains 16 residues. The V and J ends lost 5 bases and 5 bases, in that order; junction bases with no gene match: 10.